The 29 T cell receptor beta chains presented below share a single source sample, sequenced in a study of T cell repertoires in cytomegalovirus infection. TCRdb reprocessed the reads via MiXCR and lists one record per CDR3 protein. Found here are around 490,000 distinct CDR3 sequences, about a quarter of them singletons; the top ten hold about 13%. The sequenced material came from PBMCs. The receptors were gathered from a human donor in good health (CMV status not recorded). Some clones in this sample may be carry-over from other donors' samples.

This clonotype was detected many times. This chain uses TRBV6-5 with TRBJ2-7; 11 positions match TRBD1. Unmatched junction bases numbered 0, after V lost 0 bases and J lost 2 bases. CDR1 and CDR2 from the germline V gene are MNHEY and SVGAGI. This CDR3 is built from 15 residues. CDR3 sequence (DNA): TGTGCCAGCAGTTACTCGGGACAGGGGGCCTACGAGCAGTACTTC. It specifies CASSYSGQGAYEQYF.

The genes are TRBV7-4 and TRBJ2-1; D is unclear. Germline CDR1 and CDR2: SGHVT and SQSDAQ. The CDR3 spans 15 residues. V gave up 0 bases and J gave up 4 bases, with 10 bases separating them. CDR3 sequence reads: CASSLAAGNYNEQFF. Written as DNA, the CDR3 is TGTGCCAGCAGCTTAGCGGCTGGGAATTACAATGAGCAGTTCTTC.

V usage is TRBV2 and J usage is TRBJ2-2, with 12 bases fitting TRBD2. Trimming cost V 8 bases and J 1 base; bases outside gene matches: 8. The CDR3 runs to 17 residues. Germline values: CDR1 SNHLY, CDR2 FYNNEI. The CDR3 nucleotides read TGTGCCAGCCTCGTTCAGACTAGCGGGAGGAACACCGGGGAGCTGTTTTTT. It is translated as CASLVQTSGRNTGELFF.

The V call is TRBV7-9, the J call TRBJ2-3; maybe TRBD2 (6 bases). The CDR3 spans 16 residues. Looked up from germline, CDR1 is SEHNR and CDR2 is FQNEAQ (reference sequence). V was clipped by 7 bases and J by 0 bases, with 17 bases between them. This CDR3 is CASNEQRAPSTDTQYF. The CDR3 DNA is TGTGCCAGCAACGAACAGCGGGCCCCCAGCACAGATACGCAGTATTTT. The complete variable domain, with remaining parts taken from reference TRBV7-9 and TRBJ2-3, reads DTGVSQNPRHKITKRGQNVTFRCDPISEHNRLYWYRQTLGQGPEFLTYFQNEAQLEKSRLLSDRFSAERPKGSFSTLEIQRTEQGDSAMYLCASNEQRAPSTDTQYFGPGTRLTVL.

Points on this clonotype: A much larger clone differs from this one at a single base, so this may be a read error. The chain has TRBV7-2 and TRBJ1-3; D gene uncertain. The CDR3 has 17 residues. Germline V gene data show CDR1 as SGHTA and CDR2 as FQGNSA. CDR3 DNA: TGTGCCAGCAGCTTAGAAGTGGCAGGTCTCTCTGGAAACACCAAATATTTT. Encoded protein: CASSLEVAGLSGNTKYF.

This clonotype showed up just a few times. The chain employs TRBV18 and TRBJ2-1; either TRBD1 or TRBD2 may supply D (5 bases each). The CDR3 loop spans 17 amino acids. The V gene's germline CDR1 is KGHSH and CDR2 LQKENI. The ends were cut back, 1 base at V and 3 bases at J, with 16 bases in the middle. CDR3 in amino acids: CASSPRSIGANYNEQFF. The CDR3 region has the DNA TGTGCCAGCTCACCACGTAGCATCGGGGCGAACTACAATGAGCAGTTCTTC.

This clonotype has at least ten counts. This sequence joins TRBV7-6 and TRBJ2-5; 10 bases match TRBD2. The CDR3 covers 15 residues. J lost 4 bases, V lost 1 base, and 3 bases had no gene match. Germline loops: CDR1 SGHVS, CDR2 FNYEAQ. The CDR3 DNA is TGTGCCAGCAGCTTAGAAGCGGGAGGGCCAGAGACCCAGTACTTC. It translates to CASSLEAGGPETQYF.

This clonotype was counted a few times. The J gene is TRBJ2-1, the V gene TRBV4-3; the match to TRBD1 covers 8 bases. This CDR3 comprises 17 residues. Per the germline V gene, CDR1 is LGHNA and CDR2 is YSLEER. J gave up 7 bases and V 0 bases, and 11 bases lay outside the gene matches. The CDR3 here is CASSQDYLRTGSNEQFF. CDR3 DNA sequence: TGCGCCAGCAGCCAAGATTACCTTAGGACAGGGAGTAATGAGCAGTTCTTC.

This clonotype has just a few counts. This chain links TRBV4-1 with TRBJ1-6, with TRBD1 matching 8 bases. From germline, CDR1 is MGHRA and CDR2 YSYEKL. CDR3 size: 16 residues. V gave up 5 bases and J gave up 4 bases; unmatched junction bases: 7. The CDR3 coding sequence is TGCGCCAGCAGCAAAGGACAGGGCGAGTATAATTCACCCCTCCACTTT. This codes for CASSKGQGEYNSPLHF.

This clonotype has more than one count but fewer than ten. The chain joins TRBV23-1 to TRBJ1-1; D gene unclear. TRBV23-1 is recorded as an ORF, its role being uncertain. The CDR3 is 12 amino acids. The V gene lost 8 bases and the J gene lost 1 base, with 8 bases spanning the gap. The CDR3 spells CASGKSNTEAFF. The CDR3 region has the DNA TGCGCCAGCGGGAAGTCGAACACTGAAGCTTTCTTT.

The chain carries TRBV6-1 and TRBJ1-6; D call uncertain. CDR3 length equals 16 residues. V dropped 2 bases and J dropped 7 bases, with 15 bases sitting between them. Per the germline V gene, CDR1 is MNHNS and CDR2 is SASEGT. CDR3: CASSEPPSWGNSPLHF. CDR3 DNA: TGTGCCAGCAGTGAACCACCTTCGTGGGGAAATTCACCCCTCCACTTT.

The table lists this clonotype with many counts. The chain is built from TRBV11-3 and TRBJ1-1; D perhaps matches TRBD1 (6 bases). This CDR3 comprises 13 residues. The V end was cut by 5 bases, the J end by 2 bases, with 9 bases between. Germline loops: CDR1 SGHNT, CDR2 YENEEA. DNA for the CDR3: TGTGCCAGCAGCCAGACAGGAAACACTGAAGCTTTCTTT. Amino acid sequence: CASSQTGNTEAFF. Filled out from reference TRBV11-3 and TRBJ1-1, the complete variable domain reads EAGVVQSPRYKIIEKKQPVAFWCNPISGHNTLYWYLQNLGQGPELLIRYENEEAVDDSQLPKDRFSAERLKGVDSTLKIQPAELGDSAVYLCASSQTGNTEAFFGQGTRLTVV.

This rearrangement joins TRBV11-3 to TRBJ2-5; D call uncertain. Germline values: CDR1 SGHNT, CDR2 YENEEA. V was clipped by 5 bases and J by 1 base, with 14 bases between them. The CDR3 is 15 residues long. CDR3 residues: CASSGRTHTQETQYF. CDR3 in DNA: TGTGCCAGCAGCGGGCGTACCCACACCCAAGAGACCCAGTACTTC.

This clonotype was seen only a few times. The V call is TRBV24-1, the J call TRBJ1-1; no definite D call. The CDR3 totals 14 residues. Trimming stripped 2 bases from V and 3 bases from J, with 9 bases between. CDR1 is KGHDR and CDR2 is SFDVKD in the germline V gene. The CDR3 is CATSDSRVDTEAFF. In nucleotides, the CDR3 is TGTGCCACCAGTGATTCTCGGGTTGACACTGAAGCTTTCTTT.

This clonotype was seen at least ten times. This chain uses TRBV27 with TRBJ1-5; a weak D match, TRBD1 (6 bases). CDR1 is MNHEY, CDR2 SMNVEV, per germline (reference sequence). The CDR3 spans 16 residues. V was trimmed by 5 bases and J by 5 bases, leaving 19 bases between them. The CDR3 bases are TGTGCCAGCAGTGCCACAGGGAAGGTTGGCCATCAGCCCCAGCATTTT. It translates to CASSATGKVGHQPQHF.

This clonotype was seen ten or more times. The genes are TRBV12-3 or TRBV12-4 and TRBJ2-5; 7 bases are a match to TRBD2. The CDR3 length is 15 residues. V dropped 6 bases and J dropped 6; count of bases not matched to a gene: 13. CDR3 coding DNA: TGTGCCAGCAGCCCCCCGGGGGGAGGCGAAAAGACCCAGTACTTC. It encodes CASSPPGGGEKTQYF.

The rearrangement links TRBV9 to TRBJ2-2; tentative D call: TRBD2 (6 bases). V lost 3 bases to trimming and J lost 3 bases, with 18 bases between them. Germline V gene sequence: CDR1 SGDLS, CDR2 YYNGEE. The CDR3 is 17 amino acids. The CDR3 reads CASSAPSKEGDTGELFF. CDR3 DNA sequence: TGTGCCAGCAGCGCGCCCTCCAAGGAGGGAGACACCGGGGAGCTGTTTTTT. The entire variable domain, with the rest obtained from reference TRBV9 and TRBJ2-2, is as follows: DSGVTQTPKHLITATGQRVTLRCSPRSGDLSVYWYQQSLDQGLQFLIQYYNGEERAKGNILERFSAQQFPDLHSELNLSSLELGDSALYFCASSAPSKEGDTGELFFGEGSRLTVL.

This clonotype was seen ten or more times. The chain carries TRBV7-2 and TRBJ2-7, with D possibly TRBD1 on 5 matching bases. The CDR3 has 13 residues. The germline V gene has CDR1 SGHTA and CDR2 FQGNSA. CDR3 in amino acids: CASSLRPEEVGVV. CDR3 nucleotide sequence: TGTGCCAGCAGCTTACGTCCAGAGGAAGTAGGGGTGGTC.

This clonotype appeared many times. The rearrangement uses TRBV7-2 and TRBJ2-7; D is perhaps TRBD1 or TRBD2 (5 bases each). Trimming cost V 1 base and J 5 bases, with 15 bases left between them. This CDR3 has 15 residues. CDR1 is SGHTA, CDR2 FQGNSA, per germline. The CDR3 DNA follows: TGTGCCAGCAGCTTAGTTGGGGGATCGTTCAACGAGCAGTACGTC. Its translation is CASSLVGGSFNEQYV.

This chain links TRBV20-1 with TRBJ1-1; D ambiguous. Trimming took 1 base from V and 1 from J, leaving 22 bases between them. This CDR3 is built from 18 residues. Germline V gives CDR1 DFQATT, CDR2 SNEGSKA (reference sequence). The CDR3 DNA reads as TGCAGTGCTAGAGTCCCGGGAGGCCGTCGAAAGTGGAACACTGAAGCTTTCTTT. This encodes CSARVPGGRRKWNTEAFF.

The V call is TRBV7-2, the J call TRBJ2-5; D gene unclear. Trimming cost V 2 bases and J 4 bases, with 8 bases left between them. CDR1 SGHTA and CDR2 FQGNSA come from the germline V gene. The length of the CDR3 is 13 residues. CDR3 residues: CASSLTMRETQYF. The CDR3 DNA sequence: TGTGCCAGCAGCTTAACGATGCGAGAGACCCAGTACTTC.

The J gene is TRBJ1-2, the V gene TRBV25-1; D is uncertain. V dropped 5 bases and J dropped 4 bases, with 8 bases sitting between them. Germline values: CDR1 MGHDK, CDR2 SYGVNS. The CDR3 is made up of 12 amino acids. The CDR3 DNA reads TGTGCCAGCAGTCGAGGCACCTATGGCTACACCTTC. Encoded protein: CASSRGTYGYTF.

This clonotype was seen only a few times. This rearrangement joins TRBV19 to TRBJ2-1, with 12 positions matching TRBD2. Germline V gives CDR1 LNHDA, CDR2 SQIVND (reference sequence). V trimming: 2 bases; J trimming: 7 bases; junction bases outside the gene matches: 12. There are 18 residues in the CDR3. The CDR3 DNA follows: TGTGCCAGTAGTATACTAGCGGGAGGGTCAGGTGGTTGGAATGAGCAGTTCTTC. This gives the protein CASSILAGGSGGWNEQFF.

This clonotype has a count of ten or more. The chain carries TRBV7-2 and TRBJ2-2; D is perhaps TRBD1 or TRBD2 (6 bases each). Germline CDR1 and CDR2: SGHTA and FQGNSA. V was shortened by 5 bases and J by 4 bases, with 14 bases between the two germline ends. CDR3 length equals 15 residues. DNA of the CDR3: TGTGCCAGCAGCCCCGGGGGACAACGCACCGGGGAGCTGTTTTTT. Protein product: CASSPGGQRTGELFF.

This clonotype appeared many times. This chain links TRBV12-5 with TRBJ2-5; tentatively, D is TRBD1 (6 bases). The CDR3 has 13 residues. Germline V gene sequence: CDR1 LGHNT, CDR2 FRNRAP. Trimming left V 9 bases short and J 4 bases short, with 15 bases between. The CDR3 nucleotides read TGTGCTAGAGTCTGGGGACACCGAGAGACCCAGTACTTC. It is translated as CARVWGHRETQYF.

The chain recombines TRBV10-2 with TRBJ1-3; a weak D match, TRBD1 (5 bases). The CDR3 has 15 amino acids. V lost 6 bases and J lost 1, with 13 bases in between. Per the germline V gene, CDR1 is WSHSY and CDR2 is SAAADI. CDR3 DNA sequence: TGCGCCAGCAGCTTACCTACAGGTTCTGGAAACACCATATATTTT. It yields the protein CASSLPTGSGNTIYF.

This clonotype was picked up a small number of times. The V call is TRBV6-5, the J call TRBJ2-3; 9 bases are shared with TRBD2. This CDR3 is 17 amino acids long. The junction had 12 bases not matched to a gene; V was cut back by 5 bases and J by 3 bases. In germline, CDR1 is MNHEY, CDR2 SVGAGI. CDR3 sequence (DNA): TGTGCCAGCAGTCCCGATGGGGGTAGCGGGAGTACAGATACGCAGTATTTT. It specifies CASSPDGGSGSTDTQYF.

There are a few counts of this clonotype. The chain joins TRBV20-1 to TRBJ2-3; TRBD2 aligns across 8 bases. In germline, CDR1 is DFQATT, CDR2 SNEGSKA (reference sequence). The CDR3 is made up of 19 amino acids. Trimming at V came to 4 bases and at J to 0 bases, leaving 18 bases not matched to a gene. Written as DNA, the CDR3 is TGCAGTGCTACCAACTCCGGACAAGTAGCGGGATCGAGCACAGATACGCAGTATTTT. Translating it yields CSATNSGQVAGSSTDTQYF.

The V gene is TRBV10-3, the J gene TRBJ1-3, with TRBD1 identical over 8 bases. Germline V gene lookup returns CDR1 ENHRY and CDR2 SYGVKD. The CDR3 runs 14 residues. V was pared by 4 bases and J by 1 base, with 0 bases of the junction left unmatched. CDR3 nucleotides: TGTGCCATCAGTGGGGACAGGTCTGGAAACACCATATATTTT. This sequence encodes CAISGDRSGNTIYF.